The rows below give T cell receptor beta chains drawn from one sample of a study of shared clonotypes between healthy human individuals. Clones were read by immunoSEQ multiplex PCR, and TCRdb kept only the in-frame ones, dropping some. The sample gives about 1.4 million clones, roughly 97% of which show up once; approximately 1% is in the top ten. Sequenced sample: naive CD4+ T cells sorted from blood. Source of these receptors: a young man in good health. The CDR3 runs from the conserved cysteine through the conserved F or W. D genes are given only for firm matches. Expanded clones are given a class, and other clones once, few, many or no size at all.

cdr3_nt	cdr3_aa	v_call	j_call	cdr3_length	clone_size	d_call
TGCGCCAGCAGCGCGGCGGGACAGGAGCAAGAGACCCAGTACTTC	CASSAAGQEQETQYF	TRBV5-1	TRBJ2-5	15	-	TRBD1
TGTGCCAGCAGTTACCGCGACAGGGGCTATGGCTACACCTTC	CASSYRDRGYGYTF	TRBV6-5	TRBJ1-2	14	-	TRBD1
TGTGCCAGCAGCTTAGTGGCAGCGAACACTGAAGCTTTCTTT	CASSLVAANTEAFF	TRBV11-2	TRBJ1-1	14	-	-
TGTGCCAGCAGCCTAAGTGCCCAAGAGACCCAGTACTTC	CASSLSAQETQYF	TRBV11-3	TRBJ2-5	13	-	-
TGTGCCAGCAGCGTAGGAGGGGGAACGGAGACCCAGTACTTC	CASSVGGGTETQYF	TRBV9	TRBJ2-5	14	-	-
TGTGCCAGCAGCTTGGCAGGGTATGAGCAGTTCTTC	CASSLAGYEQFF	TRBV5-5	TRBJ2-1	12	-	-
TGTGCCAGCAGCCTAGCCGGGGGGACTAATGAAAAACTGTTTTTT	CASSLAGGTNEKLFF	TRBV7-9	TRBJ1-4	15	-	-
TGTGCCAGCAGCCCCGGACCAAACACCGGGGAGCTGTTTTTT	CASSPGPNTGELFF	TRBV6-5	TRBJ2-2	14	-	-
TGTGCCAGCAGCTTGTACGGGGGGAATGAGCAGTTCTTC	CASSLYGGNEQFF	TRBV5-4	TRBJ2-1	13	-	TRBD2
TGCGCCAGCAGCCAGCCTACTAGCGGGAGGCGCAATGAGCAGTTCTTC	CASSQPTSGRRNEQFF	TRBV4-1	TRBJ2-1	16	once	TRBD2
TGCGCCAGCAGTGGCGGCAGGGTAGTGGGAAAGGGAGAGACCCAGTACTTC	CASSGGRVVGKGETQYF	TRBV10-2	TRBJ2-5	17	-	-
TGTGCCAGCAGTTTAGTCGGGGGCAGCTACGAGCAGTACTTC	CASSLVGGSYEQYF	TRBV28	TRBJ2-7	14	-	-
TGCGCCAGCAGTGAGGGGGTCCGCGAGCAGTTCTTC	CASSEGVREQFF	TRBV10-2	TRBJ2-1	12	-	-
TGTGCCAGCTCACGATCAGGGGGGAATGAAAAACTGTTTTTT	CASSRSGGNEKLFF	TRBV18	TRBJ1-4	14	once	TRBD1
TGTGCCAGCTCACCTCCATCCGGGGAAGAGACCCAGTACTTC	CASSPPSGEETQYF	TRBV18	TRBJ2-5	14	once	-
TGTGCCAGCAGACATGGGGAGACCCAGTACTTC	CASRHGETQYF	TRBV28	TRBJ2-5	11	-	-
TGTGCCAGTGGGGGGGCCGGAGTCGGTGGCTACACCTTC	CASGGAGVGGYTF	TRBV19	TRBJ1-2	13	-	-
TGTGCCAGCAGTCCAGGTCCGGGAGCCTACGAGCAGTACTTC	CASSPGPGAYEQYF	TRBV28	TRBJ2-7	14	-	-
TGTGCCAGCAGTTTTCTAGCGGGTACAGATACGCAGTATTTT	CASSFLAGTDTQYF	TRBV27	TRBJ2-3	14	-	TRBD2
TGTGCCAGCAGTTTGGGAGGGTCCTACAATGAGCAGTTCTTC	CASSLGGSYNEQFF	TRBV28	TRBJ2-1	14	-	TRBD2
TGCGCCAGCAGGGGAACGACCGTCTCTGGAAACACCATATATTTT	CASRGTTVSGNTIYF	TRBV5-1	TRBJ1-3	15	-	-
TGTGCCAGTACCTCACTGCAGGGGGGGGAGACCCAGTACTTC	CASTSLQGGETQYF	TRBV2	TRBJ2-5	14	once	-
TGTGCCAGCTCGAACACCGGGGAGCTGTTTTTT	CASSNTGELFF	TRBV18	TRBJ2-2	11	once	-
TGCGCCAGCAGTGAGTCAAGGCCGGGGCGAATCAGTTCCTACGAGCAGTACTTC	CASSESRPGRISSYEQYF	TRBV10-1	TRBJ2-7	18	-	-
TGCGCCAGCAGCTTGGCTGGGGCAAAGAACACTGAAGCTTTCTTT	CASSLAGAKNTEAFF	TRBV5-1	TRBJ1-1	15	-	-
TGTGCCAGCAGCGAACCGGGACAGGGCTATGGCTACACCTTC	CASSEPGQGYGYTF	TRBV7-9	TRBJ1-2	14	-	TRBD1
TGTGCCAGCAGTGAAAACGGAGGGGGTCTGCGAGAGACCCAGTACTTC	CASSENGGGLRETQYF	TRBV2	TRBJ2-5	16	-	-
TGTGCCAGTAGGCACGGCTCCTACAATGAGCAGTTCTTC	CASRHGSYNEQFF	TRBV19	TRBJ2-1	13	-	-
TGTGCCAGCAGTAGGCTCGCAGGCGAGCAGTACTTC	CASSRLAGEQYF	TRBV28	TRBJ2-7	12	-	-
TGTGCCAGCAACTTGGTTTCGGGACACACAGATACGCAGTATTTT	CASNLVSGHTDTQYF	TRBV5-6	TRBJ2-3	15	-	-
TGTGCCAGCAGCTTCCGGGGTTACTACGAGCAGTACTTC	CASSFRGYYEQYF	TRBV11-2	TRBJ2-7	13	-	-